This TCR beta chain was captured in a study of T cells after posttransplantation cyclophosphamide (dated by TCRdb to 2016 to 2017). Looking at the study overall: Using TRB sequencing, the study followed how the T cell repertoire rebuilt after myeloablative bone marrow transplantation with posttransplantation cyclophosphamide given as GVHD prophylaxis. Samples from some 40 PTCy-treated patients, along with samples from about 17 of their related bone marrow donors, underwent antigen receptor sequencing. Blood from all 35 or so PTCy patients with 1-year posttransplant specimens was subjected to TRB sequencing. In 3 patients, TRB sequencing was also performed on up to roughly 3 more blood samples taken 2 to 5.2 years after transplant, and in several patients, pretransplant blood was also TRB-sequenced. Because TRA and TRB clonality correlated tightly in several samples, later TCR analyses were limited to TRB. Public TRB sequences were checked against a database of over 3,500 sequences associated with responses to pathogens, tumor antigens, self-antigens and alloantigens. Overall results and qualifications from the work: The TRB repertoires of T cells infiltrating skin or GI tract showed only limited overlap with the TRB repertoires of T cells in blood. At 1-2 months, donor-recipient similarity was low but rose over the first year, and the later blood repertoires were often dominated by donor CD8+ memory clones. Across 45 to 50 patients, TRB clonality was highly associated with recipient CMV seropositivity and CMV reactivation, and PTCy diversity was similar to diversity in CNI/methotrexate controls.

TRB sequencing was run on genomic DNA with either the immunoSEQ assay at survey resolution or the hsTCRB kit. The source study handled its data this way. Initial read processing used immunoSEQ software, and repertoire analyses used the LymphoSeq R package. For each TRB dataset, clonality was calculated as 1 minus normalized Shannon entropy, and the Gini coefficient was computed as well. To infer phenotypes in unsorted samples, TRB sequences from sorted subsets of the recipient or donor were mapped onto unsorted samples from the same recipient. Sourced from immuneACCESS, this table was stored by TCRdb with only in-frame sequences that have V and J called. A share of the clones is absent; for the studies checked, an unresolved V gene accounts for under half, and the remainder has no known explanation. V and J calls and clone size are copied from that table; D and trimming were computed from the DNA. The table gives under 50,000 clones for this sample, with none occurring only once. The ten biggest clones cover about 2% of the sample.

Many counts were recorded for this clone. Its recognized antigen is unknown. No much larger clonotype is one base removed from it; base qualities were not supplied. The V end loses 5 bases and the J end loses 4 bases, and a stretch of 14 bases separates them. CDR1 and CDR2 were assigned from the germline V gene as SGHTA and FQGNSA. Including the terminal cysteine and phenylalanine, the CDR3 comprises 14 residues. Kept here is only the CDR3 DNA, which spans 42 bases and is read in frame from base 1. Peripheral blood samples were provided by related bone marrow donors on the day of marrow donation. Mononuclear cells from peripheral blood and bone marrow were separated by Ficoll-Hypaque density centrifugation and then cryopreserved.

What was sequenced was PBMCs. The sequence links TRBV7-2 to TRBJ1-1; matching of 5 bases hints at TRBD1 as the D gene. The origin of this receptor is a man aged 35-49 years in good health, CMV-negative, and a related stem cell transplant donor. The sequenced DNA is TGTGCCAGCAGCCAATCGGGGGGAGGCACTGAAGCTTTCTTT. Its translation is CASSQSGGGTEAFF.